The rows below give T cell receptor beta chains drawn from one sample of a study of cytomegalovirus exposure and HLA in healthy donors. This table comes from immunoSEQ multiplex PCR, and its TCRdb copy is limited to in-frame clones, with some not included. The specimen's table records roughly 120,000 clones. Sequenced material: PBMCs. These receptors were taken from a man younger than 35 in good health and CMV-seronegative. The CDR3 runs from the conserved cysteine through the conserved F or W.

v_call,j_call,cdr3_aa
TRBV29-1,TRBJ1-1,CSVPTGNPSVTEAFF
TRBV9,TRBJ1-2,CASSVVGGGNTF
TRBV18,.,CASAQGDEQYF
TRBV2,TRBJ1-1,CARSTGTNTEAFF
TRBV4-1,TRBJ2-1,CASSLRLTSYNEQFF
TRBV6-5,TRBJ1-2,CASSFQGLAGYTF
TRBV28,TRBJ2-1,CATTTGRPWGNEQFF
TRBV14,TRBJ2-1,CASSRWTAGGYNEQFF
TRBV10-2,TRBJ2-2,CASSLSGSSTGELFF
TRBV27,TRBJ2-7,CASSLTAGSYEQYF
TRBV4-2,TRBJ2-5,CASSQEAGETQYF
TRBV20-1,TRBJ2-7,CSVLGTEQYF
TRBV27,TRBJ1-2,CASSQTGKGYTF
TRBV5-4,TRBJ2-7,CASSIRGGGLYEQYF
TRBV5-8,TRBJ2-1,CASSFIPNEQFF
TRBV7-9,TRBJ1-5,CASSRGQPLLNQPQHF
TRBV19,TRBJ2-2,CASSMRQGATGELFF
TRBV4-2,TRBJ2-2,CASSLAAGGPGELFF
TRBV6-1,TRBJ2-7,CASSPGLAGGEQYF
TRBV2,TRBJ1-1,CASSAEGNTEAFF
TRBV18,TRBJ1-1,CASSRGQGRSWGTEAFF
TRBV6-4,TRBJ2-1,CASSVLVGGYNEQFF
TRBV25-1,TRBJ2-7,CASRRTGGSYEQYF
TRBV9,TRBJ1-2,CASSVEDRSFYGYTF
TRBV7-9,TRBJ2-7,CASSPFDRQPTYEQYF
TRBV5-1,TRBJ2-1,CASTGEGDRFF
TRBV29-1,TRBJ2-5,CSLRLTGGEETQYF
TRBV5-1,TRBJ2-3,CASSLDSGTDTQYF
TRBV11-2,TRBJ1-1,CASSSVSGNTEAFF
TRBV27,TRBJ1-2,CASSLNPGWGYTF
TRBV19,TRBJ2-7,CASSKDRGPYEQYF
TRBV6-4,TRBJ2-1,CASSEKEVGNEQFF
TRBV7-2,TRBJ1-2,CASTPSSTTNGYTF
TRBV7-6,TRBJ2-3,CASSLSGSGSTDTQYF
TRBV6-5,TRBJ1-6,CASSYRGVGGSPLHF
TRBV15,TRBJ1-5,CATSGWVRGTNNQPQHF
TRBV14,TRBJ2-3,CASSQDPRFRQYF
TRBV19,TRBJ2-1,CASSWTSASEQFF
TRBV28,TRBJ2-1,CASSLLGGGSYNEQFF
TRBV9,TRBJ2-7,CASSPRTSGFYEQYF
TRBV7-9,TRBJ2-7,CASSRWDRAREQYF
TRBV2,TRBJ1-1,CASSDRDLNTEAFF
TRBV5-5,TRBJ1-1,CASSRTGTEAFF
TRBV2,TRBJ2-7,CASSPAVGGYEQYF
TRBV19,TRBJ2-1,CASSIGWTSGHPSNNEQFF
TRBV29-1,TRBJ2-7,CSAERNKDRGHSYEQYF
TRBV4-1,TRBJ1-2,CASSQPSWGVNYGYTF
TRBV25-1,TRBJ1-4,CASSDPGREKLFF
TRBV5-1,TRBJ1-1,CASSLAGQMNTEAFF
TRBV5-1,TRBJ1-1,CASSHGVRGEAFF
TRBV29-1,TRBJ2-7,CSKRGGDEQYF
TRBV28,TRBJ2-7,CASSFSKGFSYEQYF